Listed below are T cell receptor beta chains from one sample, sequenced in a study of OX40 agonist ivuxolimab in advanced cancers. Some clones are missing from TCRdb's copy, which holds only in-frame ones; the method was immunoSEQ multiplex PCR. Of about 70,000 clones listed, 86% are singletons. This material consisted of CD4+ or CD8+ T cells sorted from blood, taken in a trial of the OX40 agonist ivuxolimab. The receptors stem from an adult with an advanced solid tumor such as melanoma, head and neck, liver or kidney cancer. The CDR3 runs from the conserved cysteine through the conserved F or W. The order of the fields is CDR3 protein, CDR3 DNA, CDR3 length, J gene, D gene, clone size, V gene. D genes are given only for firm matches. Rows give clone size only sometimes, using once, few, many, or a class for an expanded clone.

CDR3: CAWRFWATNTEAFF; DNA: TGTGCCTGGAGGTTCTGGGCTACGAACACTGAAGCTTTCTTT; length: 14; J: TRBJ1-1; D: -; size: -; V: TRBV30
CDR3: CASSFSTGDNGYTF; DNA: TGCGCCAGCAGCTTTTCGACAGGGGACAATGGCTACACCTTC; length: 14; J: TRBJ1-2; D: TRBD1; size: -; V: TRBV5-1
CDR3: CASSPVRAILNEQYF; DNA: TGTGCCAGCAGCCCGGTACGGGCCATCCTCAACGAGCAGTACTTC; length: 15; J: TRBJ2-7; D: -; size: -; V: TRBV11-2
CDR3: CASFQGGGNTEAFF; DNA: TGTGCCAGTTTCCAAGGGGGGGGGAACACTGAAGCTTTCTTT; length: 14; J: TRBJ1-1; D: -; size: -; V: TRBV5-4
CDR3: CASSPSGEETQYF; DNA: TGTGCCAGCTCACCATCGGGAGAGGAGACCCAGTACTTC; length: 13; J: TRBJ2-5; D: -; size: -; V: TRBV18
CDR3: CASSADRGTGELFF; DNA: TGTGCCAGCAGTGCGGACAGGGGTACCGGGGAGCTGTTTTTT; length: 14; J: TRBJ2-2; D: TRBD1; size: -; V: TRBV6-4
CDR3: CASSPGTNQETQYF; DNA: TGTGCCAGCTCGCCCGGGACAAACCAAGAGACCCAGTACTTC; length: 14; J: TRBJ2-5; D: -; size: -; V: TRBV18
CDR3: CASSPTGVGQPQHF; DNA: TGTGCCAGCAGTCCGACAGGGGTCGGGCAGCCCCAGCATTTT; length: 14; J: TRBJ1-5; D: TRBD1; size: -; V: TRBV7-8
CDR3: CASSDRVETQYF; DNA: TGCGCCAGCAGTGATAGGGTGGAGACCCAGTACTTC; length: 12; J: TRBJ2-5; D: -; size: -; V: TRBV10-2
CDR3: CASTPFAGTSGDIQYF; DNA: TGTGCCAGCACCCCTTTTGCCGGGACTAGCGGGGACATACAGTACTTC; length: 16; J: TRBJ2-5; D: TRBD2; size: -; V: TRBV27
CDR3: CAWSVEGLFRSYEQYF; DNA: TGTGCCTGGAGTGTTGAGGGCCTTTTTAGATCCTACGAGCAGTACTTC; length: 16; J: TRBJ2-7; D: -; size: -; V: TRBV30
CDR3: CASSYGGGGNTIYF; DNA: TGTGCCAGCAGTTACGGCGGGGGAGGAAACACCATATATTTT; length: 14; J: TRBJ1-3; D: -; size: -; V: TRBV6-5
CDR3: CASSGAMRDEQYF; DNA: TGTGCCAGCAGCGGAGCGATGAGGGACGAGCAGTACTTC; length: 13; J: TRBJ2-7; D: -; size: -; V: TRBV5-5
CDR3: CASSQNRGRNTEAFF; DNA: TGTGCCAGCAGCCAGAACAGGGGGCGAAACACTGAAGCTTTCTTT; length: 15; J: TRBJ1-1; D: TRBD1; size: -; V: TRBV5-4
CDR3: CAISSTDAYGYTF; DNA: TGTGCCATCAGTTCGACAGACGCTTATGGCTACACCTTC; length: 13; J: TRBJ1-2; D: -; size: few; V: TRBV10-3
CDR3: CASSPTGLNEKLFF; DNA: TGTGCCAGTAGTCCGACAGGGCTTAATGAAAAACTGTTTTTT; length: 14; J: TRBJ1-4; D: TRBD1; size: -; V: TRBV19
CDR3: CASSQSGDTHYGYTF; DNA: TGTGCCAGCTCACAATCAGGTGACACCCACTATGGCTACACCTTC; length: 15; J: TRBJ1-2; D: -; size: few; V: TRBV18
CDR3: CASSPTRGTDTQYF; DNA: TGTGCCAGTAGCCCGACCCGGGGCACAGATACGCAGTATTTT; length: 14; J: TRBJ2-3; D: -; size: -; V: TRBV19
CDR3: CASRPLPGQGSSGANVLTF; DNA: TGTGCCAGCAGACCCCTTCCGGGACAGGGTTCCTCTGGGGCCAACGTCCTGACTTTC; length: 19; J: TRBJ2-6; D: TRBD1; size: -; V: TRBV7-8
CDR3: CASSFTGDYEQYF; DNA: TGTGCCAGCAGCTTCACAGGAGATTACGAGCAGTACTTC; length: 13; J: TRBJ2-7; D: -; size: -; V: TRBV7-9
CDR3: CASSVQGASEAFF; DNA: TGTGCCAGCAGCGTACAGGGGGCTAGTGAAGCTTTCTTT; length: 13; J: TRBJ1-1; D: TRBD1; size: few; V: TRBV7-2
CDR3: CATSRDQGYGTEAFF; DNA: TGTGCCACCAGCAGAGATCAAGGGTATGGCACTGAAGCTTTCTTT; length: 15; J: TRBJ1-1; D: -; size: -; V: TRBV15
CDR3: CASSLRGYSGNTIYF; DNA: TGTGCCAGCAGCCTCAGGGGTTACTCTGGAAACACCATATATTTT; length: 15; J: TRBJ1-3; D: -; size: -; V: TRBV5-6
CDR3: CSVVSGPNTEAFF; DNA: TGCAGCGTTGTCTCAGGTCCGAACACTGAAGCTTTCTTT; length: 13; J: TRBJ1-1; D: -; size: -; V: TRBV29-1
CDR3: CASSHLRTNGGDTQYF; DNA: TGTGCCAGTAGTCACCTACGGACGAACGGAGGGGATACGCAGTATTTT; length: 16; J: TRBJ2-3; D: -; size: -; V: TRBV19
CDR3: CASSSTAAGGDTQYF; DNA: TGCGCCAGCAGCTCCACTGCGGCGGGGGGGGATACGCAGTATTTT; length: 15; J: TRBJ2-3; D: TRBD2; size: once; V: TRBV5-1
CDR3: CASSFRLFYNEQFF; DNA: TGTGCCAGCAGTTTCCGCCTTTTCTACAATGAGCAGTTCTTC; length: 14; J: TRBJ2-1; D: -; size: -; V: TRBV27
CDR3: CASSVAMGSYNEQFF; DNA: TGTGCCAGCAGCGTAGCAATGGGTTCCTACAATGAGCAGTTCTTC; length: 15; J: TRBJ2-1; D: -; size: -; V: TRBV9
CDR3: CASREQGSGNTIYF; DNA: TGTGCCAGCAGGGAACAGGGTTCTGGAAACACCATATATTTT; length: 14; J: TRBJ1-3; D: -; size: once; V: TRBV6-6
CDR3: CASSLTDRVTGELFF; DNA: TGTGCCAGCAGCTTAACAGACAGGGTCACCGGGGAGCTGTTTTTT; length: 15; J: TRBJ2-2; D: TRBD1; size: few; V: TRBV7-3
CDR3: CASGQGSDQPQHF; DNA: TGTGCCAGCGGACAGGGGTCAGATCAGCCCCAGCATTTT; length: 13; J: TRBJ1-5; D: TRBD1; size: -; V: TRBV2
CDR3: CASSDISGANVLTF; DNA: TGTGCCAGCAGTGACATCTCTGGGGCCAACGTCCTGACTTTC; length: 14; J: TRBJ2-6; D: -; size: -; V: TRBV6-4
CDR3: CASSFDGADTQYF; DNA: TGTGCCAGCAGCTTTGACGGCGCAGATACGCAGTATTTT; length: 13; J: TRBJ2-3; D: -; size: -; V: TRBV7-3
CDR3: CASSRDSQETQYF; DNA: TGCGCCAGCAGCCGGGACAGTCAAGAGACCCAGTACTTC; length: 13; J: TRBJ2-5; D: TRBD1; size: -; V: TRBV5-1
CDR3: CASSRVYDRVNYGYTF; DNA: TGTGCCAGCAGCCGTGTTTATGACAGGGTTAACTATGGCTACACCTTC; length: 16; J: TRBJ1-2; D: TRBD1; size: -; V: TRBV5-6
CDR3: CASRKEGQGAYGYTF; DNA: TGTGCCAGCAGGAAGGAGGGACAGGGGGCCTATGGCTACACCTTC; length: 15; J: TRBJ1-2; D: TRBD1; size: -; V: TRBV11-2
CDR3: CASSEWAGGGGETQYF; DNA: TGTGCCAGCAGTGAATGGGCAGGGGGGGGTGGAGAGACCCAGTACTTC; length: 16; J: TRBJ2-5; D: -; size: once; V: TRBV2
CDR3: CASSKGGAGTTSYEQYF; DNA: TGTGCCAGCAGCAAAGGCGGCGCGGGGACAACGTCCTACGAGCAGTACTTC; length: 17; J: TRBJ2-7; D: -; size: -; V: TRBV21-1
CDR3: CASSQGAAGTDTQYF; DNA: TGCGCCAGCAGCCAGGGGGCTGCGGGAACAGATACGCAGTATTTT; length: 15; J: TRBJ2-3; D: TRBD1; size: -; V: TRBV5-1
CDR3: CASSGQGLSTDTQYF; DNA: TGTGCCAGCAGTGGACAGGGTTTAAGCACAGATACGCAGTATTTT; length: 15; J: TRBJ2-3; D: TRBD1; size: -; V: TRBV6-1
CDR3: CASSLTLVGVTQYF; DNA: TGTGCCAGCAGCTTGACACTAGTGGGTGTGACCCAGTACTTC; length: 14; J: TRBJ2-5; D: -; size: -; V: TRBV5-5
CDR3: CATSRAGGTNEKLFF; DNA: TGTGCCACCAGCAGAGCCGGGGGTACTAATGAAAAACTGTTTTTT; length: 15; J: TRBJ1-4; D: -; size: -; V: TRBV15
CDR3: CASSQVYDNYGYTF; DNA: TGCGCCAGCAGCCAAGTTTACGATAACTATGGCTACACCTTC; length: 14; J: TRBJ1-2; D: -; size: once; V: TRBV4-3
CDR3: CASSVRDDSGNTIYF; DNA: TGTGCCAGCAGCGTCAGGGACGACTCTGGAAACACCATATATTTT; length: 15; J: TRBJ1-3; D: -; size: -; V: TRBV9
CDR3: CASTTADTQYF; DNA: TGTGCCAGCACTACGGCAGATACGCAGTATTTT; length: 11; J: TRBJ2-3; D: -; size: -; V: TRBV6-1
CDR3: CASSRRDGAYGYTF; DNA: TGTGCCAGCAGCCGGCGGGACGGGGCGTATGGCTACACCTTC; length: 14; J: TRBJ1-2; D: -; size: -; V: TRBV5-5
CDR3: CSVGRQVNNEQFF; DNA: TGCAGCGTGGGGCGGCAGGTCAACAATGAGCAGTTCTTC; length: 13; J: TRBJ2-1; D: -; size: few; V: TRBV29-1
CDR3: CAWSRLAKNIQYF; DNA: TGTGCCTGGAGTAGACTCGCCAAAAACATTCAGTACTTC; length: 13; J: TRBJ2-4; D: -; size: -; V: TRBV30
CDR3: CASSSPIYRGNQPQHF; DNA: TGTGCCAGCAGTTCCCCTATTTACAGGGGCAATCAGCCCCAGCATTTT; length: 16; J: TRBJ1-5; D: -; size: -; V: TRBV28
CDR3: CASSFTDRVGYEQYF; DNA: TGTGCCAGCAGCTTCACGGACAGGGTTGGCTACGAGCAGTACTTC; length: 15; J: TRBJ2-7; D: TRBD1; size: few; V: TRBV5-4
CDR3: CASSDRTGGGGYTF; DNA: TGTGCCAGCAGTGACCGGACAGGGGGCGGCGGCTACACCTTC; length: 14; J: TRBJ1-2; D: TRBD1; size: -; V: TRBV6-4
CDR3: CASSPNVGRGLSYGYTF; DNA: TGTGCCAGCTCACCTAACGTCGGCAGGGGGCTTTCCTATGGCTACACCTTC; length: 17; J: TRBJ1-2; D: TRBD1; size: -; V: TRBV18
CDR3: CASSRPGGTGNTIYF; DNA: TGTGCCAGTAGTAGGCCAGGGGGCACTGGAAACACCATATATTTT; length: 15; J: TRBJ1-3; D: TRBD1; size: -; V: TRBV19
CDR3: CASSQHRGLQYEQYF; DNA: TGTGCCAGCAGCCAACACAGGGGCCTCCAATACGAGCAGTACTTC; length: 15; J: TRBJ2-7; D: TRBD1; size: -; V: TRBV7-3
CDR3: CASSITAGPRDTQYF; DNA: TGTGCCAGTTCCATAACCGCGGGGCCGCGAGATACGCAGTATTTT; length: 15; J: TRBJ2-3; D: -; size: few; V: TRBV19
CDR3: CASTPPGPSYNSPLHF; DNA: TGTGCCAGCACCCCACCAGGCCCCTCCTATAATTCACCCCTCCACTTT; length: 16; J: TRBJ1-6; D: -; size: -; V: TRBV7-9